This TCR beta chain was observed in a study of shared clonotypes between healthy human individuals. Study-wide findings and caveats: Relative to clonotypes present in all four donors, those not shared had lower generation probabilities.

This CDR3 spans 13 amino acids. CDR1 is MDHEN and CDR2 is SYDVKM in the germline V gene. V lost 5 bases and J 2 bases, leaving 9 bases between the germline ends. To note about this clone: Its target is unknown.

Some clones are missing from TCRdb's copy, which holds only in-frame ones; the method was immunoSEQ multiplex PCR. The data hold some 2 million clones, with approximately 95% observed a single time. CD45RO-negative CD8 cells positively selected for CCR7 made up the naive population, which excluded terminally differentiated effector memory CD45RA+ cells. This TCR was recovered from a man aged 18 to 30 in good health. Material: naive CD8+ T cells sorted from blood. This chain connects TRBV28 to TRBJ1-2; maybe TRBD1 (5 bases). DNA for the CDR3: TGTGCCAGCAGTAACACAGGAAACTATGGCTACACCTTC. This sequence encodes CASSNTGNYGYTF.